Listed here are 17 T cell receptor beta chains from one sample, sequenced in a study of blood T cell repertoires in COVID-19. Produced via immunoSEQ multiplex PCR; TCRdb's table is partial and in-frame only. The sample yields 200,000 to 250,000 clones, around 84% seen once. Sequenced: peripheral blood. The receptor source for this set is a young man with active or convalescent COVID-19.

The rearrangement uses TRBV5-4 and TRBJ2-3; 7 bases fit TRBD2. Trimming cost V 1 base and J 4 bases; bases outside gene matches: 9. Germline V gene lookup returns CDR1 SGHNT and CDR2 YYREEE (reference sequence). CDR3 length equals 16 residues. In nucleotides, the CDR3 is TGTGCCAGCAGCTTGCCCCGCCTAGCGGATCCAGATACGCAGTATTTT. It translates to CASSLPRLADPDTQYF.

This clone was seen only a few times. The J gene is TRBJ1-2, the V gene TRBV6-1; 7 nucleotides align to TRBD1. The CDR3 extends over 16 amino acids. CDR1 is MNHNS, CDR2 SASEGT, per germline. With 4 bases clipped from V and 4 bases from J, the junction kept 12 bases outside the gene matches. CDR3 in amino acids: CASSASPGTALYGYTF. In DNA, the CDR3 is TGTGCCAGCAGTGCAAGCCCCGGGACAGCACTCTATGGCTACACCTTC.

The gene calls are TRBV27 and TRBJ1-1; D is perhaps TRBD1 (6 bases). Germline values: CDR1 MNHEY, CDR2 SMNVEV (reference sequence). V lost 0 bases to trimming and J lost 11 bases, with 13 bases between them. The CDR3 covers 13 residues. The CDR3 here is CASSLSIGGRAFF. In nucleotides, the CDR3 is TGTGCCAGCAGTTTATCGATAGGGGGACGGGCTTTCTTT.

The chain has TRBV25-1 and TRBJ1-4; D is unclear. V was shortened by 1 base and J by 8 bases, with 14 bases between the two germline ends. CDR3 length equals 15 residues. CDR1 and CDR2 from the germline V gene are MGHDK and SYGVNS. CDR3 residues: CASSEWRASEEKLFF. The CDR3 DNA reads TGTGCCAGCAGTGAATGGAGGGCCAGCGAGGAAAAACTGTTTTTT.

This clone was detected only a few times. The V call is TRBV27, the J call TRBJ1-1; tentatively, D is TRBD1 (6 bases). The CDR3 covers 14 residues. Looked up from germline, CDR1 is MNHEY and CDR2 is SMNVEV (reference sequence). The V end was cut by 10 bases, the J end by 2 bases, with 17 bases between. In DNA, the CDR3 is TGTGCCACCAGATTTATTGGGACAAACACTGAAGCTTTCTTT. It encodes CATRFIGTNTEAFF.

This sequence joins TRBV10-2 and TRBJ2-5; possible D gene TRBD2, 6 bases. V lost 6 bases to trimming and J lost 2 bases, with 16 bases between them. The CDR3 extends over 15 amino acids. Germline V gene lookup returns CDR1 WSHSY and CDR2 SAAADI. The CDR3: CASRWRQGLQETQYF. Written as DNA, the CDR3 is TGCGCCAGCAGATGGCGCCAGGGACTTCAAGAGACCCAGTACTTC.

The chain joins TRBV2 to TRBJ1-4; D perhaps matches TRBD1 (6 bases). The V gene's germline CDR1 is SNHLY and CDR2 FYNNEI. Trimming took 3 bases from V and 11 from J, leaving 22 bases between them. The CDR3 consists of 16 residues. The CDR3: CASSDRQGEGVGKLFF. As DNA, the CDR3 is TGTGCCAGCAGTGATCGGCAGGGTGAGGGGGTTGGCAAACTGTTTTTT.

The V gene is TRBV4-3, the J gene TRBJ2-5; 8 bases agree with TRBD2. J gave up 1 base and V 1 base, and 5 bases lay outside the gene matches. This CDR3 spans 16 amino acids. Germline V lookup: CDR1 LGHNA, CDR2 YSLEER. Here the CDR3 DNA reads TGCGCCAGCAGCCAAGGTCATAGCGGGATCCAAGAGACCCAGTACTTC. Protein sequence: CASSQGHSGIQETQYF.

The gene calls are TRBV7-2 and TRBJ1-6, with 8 bases identical to TRBD1. Germline V lookup: CDR1 SGHTA, CDR2 FQGNSA. The junction had 9 bases not matched to a gene; V was cut back by 1 base and J by 7 bases. The CDR3 runs to 17 residues. Written as DNA, the CDR3 is TGTGCCAGCAGCTTAGACCCCCCCCACAGGGGGAATTCACCCCTCCACTTT. Its translation is CASSLDPPHRGNSPLHF.

The chain has TRBV20-1 and TRBJ2-7; 9 bases line up with TRBD1. Germline CDR1 reads DFQATT; CDR2 reads SNEGSKA (reference sequence). This CDR3 region has 14 residues. V lost 3 bases, J lost 4 bases, and 7 bases stayed unmatched. The DNA for the CDR3 is TGCAGTGCTAGTGAACAGGGGGCAAAGTACGAGCAGTACTTC. Its protein is CSASEQGAKYEQYF.

The chain links TRBV28 to TRBJ1-4; TRBD1 matches 9 bases. V was clipped by 6 bases and J by 7 bases; unmatched bases: 3. In germline, CDR1 is MDHEN, CDR2 SYDVKM. This CDR3 region has 13 residues. CDR3 amino acids: CASRGTGTEKLFF. The CDR3 nucleotides read TGTGCCAGCAGGGGGACAGGGACTGAAAAACTGTTTTTT.

The chain joins TRBV9 to TRBJ1-6, with a possible D match to TRBD1 (6 bases). The V gene lost 3 bases and the J gene lost 9 bases, with 13 bases spanning the gap. The CDR3 spans 14 residues. CDR1 SGDLS and CDR2 YYNGEE come from the germline V gene. In DNA, the CDR3 is TGTGCCAGCAGCGCACAGGGAATTGGTTCACCCCTCCACTTT. Translating gives CASSAQGIGSPLHF. Full variable domain (remainder filled in from reference TRBV9 and TRBJ1-6): DSGVTQTPKHLITATGQRVTLRCSPRSGDLSVYWYQQSLDQGLQFLIQYYNGEERAKGNILERFSAQQFPDLHSELNLSSLELGDSALYFCASSAQGIGSPLHFGNGTRLTVT.

This clone was observed a single time. The genes are TRBV7-2 and TRBJ2-7; 8 bases match TRBD2. This CDR3 spans 14 amino acids. CDR1 is SGHTA and CDR2 is FQGNSA in the germline V gene. Trimming at V came to 6 bases and at J to 5 bases, leaving 9 bases not matched to a gene. The CDR3 sequence is CASRQAGAVHEQYF. DNA for the CDR3: TGTGCCAGCAGGCAAGCGGGAGCGGTCCACGAGCAGTACTTC.

This clone came up a few times. The rearrangement links TRBV2 to TRBJ1-4; 11 bases align to TRBD1. The V and J ends lost 6 bases and 7 bases, in that order; junction bases with no gene match: 7. The CDR3 runs 15 residues. The germline V gene encodes CDR1 SNHLY and CDR2 FYNNEI. The CDR3 spells CASSATGTGGEKLFF. The CDR3 DNA follows: TGTGCCAGCAGCGCTACCGGGACAGGGGGTGAAAAACTGTTTTTT.

CDR3 DNA sequence: TGTGCCAGCAGCTTAAGACGACAGGGGGTTGGGGAGCTGTTTTTT. Amino acid sequence: CASSLRRQGVGELFF. The chain recombines TRBV11-2 with TRBJ2-2, with 9 bases fitting TRBD1. The CDR3 has 15 residues. Germline CDR1 and CDR2: SGHAT and FQNNGV. The V segment lost 2 bases and the J segment 8 bases; nucleotides outside the gene matches: 6. The whole variable domain, filled in from reference TRBV11-2 and TRBJ2-2, reads EAGVAQSPRYKIIEKRQSVAFWCNPISGHATLYWYQQILGQGPKLLIQFQNNGVVDDSQLPKDRFSAERLKGVDSTLKIQPAKLEDSAVYLCASSLRRQGVGELFFGEGSRLTVL.

The genes are TRBV4-1 and TRBJ2-7; D is ambiguous. Germline assignment: CDR1 MGHRA and CDR2 YSYEKL. V lost 2 bases to trimming and J lost 2 bases, with 13 bases between them. This CDR3 contains 15 residues. CDR3 residues: CASSQTSDSTYEQYF. The CDR3 DNA reads as TGCGCCAGCAGCCAAACTTCCGACTCAACCTACGAGCAGTACTTC.

The chain carries TRBV19 and TRBJ2-1; unclear D gene. The germline V gene encodes CDR1 LNHDA and CDR2 SQIVND (reference sequence). The germline V and J ends were trimmed by 3 bases and 8 bases, with 8 bases remaining between them. The CDR3 has 12 amino acids. CDR3 sequence (DNA): TGTGCCAGTAGTATCTCCCAGGATGAGCAGTTCTTC. This encodes CASSISQDEQFF. The complete variable domain, with remaining parts taken from reference TRBV19 and TRBJ2-1, reads DGGITQSPKYLFRKEGQNVTLSCEQNLNHDAMYWYRQDPGQGLRLIYYSQIVNDFQKGDIAEGYSVSREKKESFPLTVTSAQKNPTAFYLCASSISQDEQFFGPGTRLTVL.